This TCR beta chain is from a study of T cell repertoires in ileal Crohn's disease (dated 2019 in TCRdb). Some background on the complete study: The median duration of disease was approximately eight years, and at the time of surgery around 36% of patients were active smokers. All patients had surgery for a complication: stricturing disease in around 60% and penetrating disease in around 39%. Postoperative therapy was given to about half of the patients, with thiopurines administered to under 12 patients and anti-TNF agents administered to fewer than 20 patients. M6 samples were neoterminal ileum biopsies taken at postoperative colonoscopy. A prospective multicentre cohort supplied the roughly 57 Crohn's disease patients whose TCR repertoires were analysed. The study ran alongside a multicentre cohort designed to identify predictors of early endoscopic recurrence after ileocolonic resection. Endoscopic postoperative recurrence was defined by a Rutgeerts score above i0. The study sequenced approximately 180 mucosal samples from 50 to 65 patients, taken at several locations on the surgical specimen and at postoperative endoscopy. Paper-wide results and their limitations: Compared with CD4 T cells, sorted CD8 T cells held more high-frequency clones, which suggests that the mucosal expansions were mostly CD8. Postoperative endoscopy timing varied within the first year after surgery, with a median delay of about 7.3 months. A significantly higher proportion of clonal expansions was observed in active smokers at surgery than in non-smokers (approximately 28% vs 17%, p=0.02). Only a subgroup of patients, of unstated size, had their mucosal CD4 and CD8 T cells sorted and sequenced. Higher high-frequency clone percentages at surgery were associated with endoscopic recurrence; all patients with clonality above 26.8% (18/57) had recurrence.

From the germline V gene, CDR1 is SGHNT and CDR2 is YENEEA. Measured from the cysteine to the phenylalanine, the CDR3 is 13 residues long. Left in the record is the CDR3 DNA by itself, 39 bases read in frame from the first base. Relative to germline, V is 5 bases shorter and J is 9 bases shorter, with 16 bases between their ends. This sample's time point label indicates: neoterminal ileum biopsy at postoperative endoscopy, about 6 months after surgery. Adults with ileal or ileocolonic Crohn's disease for whom ileocolonic resection was indicated were considered eligible. Before DNA extraction, whole ileal mucosal biopsies were kept frozen at -80 degrees C. Genomic DNA was extracted from frozen whole biopsies with a TRizol-based method and quantified on a NanoDrop 2000 spectrophotometer. For commercial TCRB immunosequencing, roughly 0.5 micrograms of biopsy DNA were submitted for each sample. Adaptive Biotechnology amplified CDR3 regions from genomic DNA with a two-step multiplex PCR that controlled for amplification bias. In the first PCR, primers covered every V and J gene segment, and in the second PCR, barcodes and Illumina adapters were added. CDR3 libraries were sequenced using an Illumina instrument. From the authors' description of their analysis: The analysis drew on both the pipelines supplied by the vendor and custom analysis of the raw data in R/Bioconductor running R version 3.3.0. Clonality, which ranges from 0 to 1, was calculated as the inverse of the normalised Shannon entropy across all productive clones. The repertoire share taken up by the top 100 clones defined high-frequency clones, and only clones that passed a 95% confidence test were kept. Overlap between samples was measured with the Morisita-Horn index, while repertoire diversity was measured with the Simpson index. Drawn from immuneACCESS, this table holds only the in-frame rearrangements with V and J called that TCRdb kept. Clones are partly lost; checked studies trace under half to an unresolved V gene and leave the rest unexplained. V and J calls plus clone size are reproduced from that table; the DNA served to infer D and trimming. The sample table records about 62,000 clones; roughly nine tenths of these occur just once. Roughly 2% of the sample comes from the top ten.

To note about this clone: There is no known antigen for this receptor. No base-level quality is on record; no much larger clone is a single base apart.

The chain was built from TRBV11-3 and TRBJ1-1, with the D gene too uncertain to name. The clonotype comes from an adult with Crohn's disease. Input material: ileal tissue. The DNA is as follows: TGTGCCAGCAGCCACCCAGATACCCTGCAAGCTTTCTTT. Translated, it gives CASSHPDTLQAFF.